The clone carrying this T cell receptor beta chain showed up just a few times. The CDR3 spans 15 residues. Germline CDR1 SGHVS, CDR2 FQNEAQ. The V gene lost 1 base and the J gene lost 5 bases, with 14 bases spanning the gap. The sample is drawn from a study of blood T cell repertoires in COVID-19. Study-wide context: From the United States, Italy and Spain came samples of acute and convalescent COVID-19.

Original processing notes: Using reference gene primer amplification, nucleated cell counts were estimated. Method: immunoSEQ multiplex PCR; TCRdb's copy keeps in-frame clones and lacks some. V, J and clone size derive from that table, while D and trimming were established from the DNA sequence. Of under 200,000 clones listed, roughly 82% were seen once; the top ten hold roughly 5.2%. Residents of 24 US areas, aged roughly 18 to 90 years, made up the participants. Cohorts were assigned according to the clinical history that participants reported. This receptor was taken from a woman in her fifties or sixties with acute COVID-19. Sequencing was carried out using PBMCs or T cells enriched from blood (not recorded which). V usage is TRBV7-8 and J usage is TRBJ1-2, with D tentatively TRBD1 (5 bases). The CDR3: CASSLGGRGDYGYTF. The CDR3 region has the DNA TGTGCCAGCAGCTTAGGAGGACGGGGGGATTATGGCTACACCTTC. Variable domain in full (rest from reference TRBV7-8 and TRBJ1-2): GAGVSQSPRYKVAKRGQDVALRCDPISGHVSLFWYQQALGQGPEFLTYFQNEAQLDKSGLPSDRFFAERPEGSVSTLKIQRTQQEDSAVYLCASSLGGRGDYGYTFGSGTRLTVV.